The 5 T cell receptor beta chains below come from one sample, sequenced in a study of cytomegalovirus exposure and HLA in healthy donors. Vbeta (60) and Jbeta (13) primers were used in the PCR. Measured with immunoSEQ multiplex PCR; TCRdb has only the in-frame clones, and not every one. Among under 90,000 clones listed, 77% were seen once. The sequencing sample was made of PBMCs. All receptors derive from a man aged 45-60 years in good health and CMV-seropositive.

The chain joins TRBV6-4 to TRBJ2-1, with D perhaps TRBD2 (5 bases). The V end lost 3 bases, the J end lost 1 base, and 13 bases lay between the germline ends. The germline gives CDR1 MRHNA, CDR2 SNTAGT. The CDR3 has 16 amino acids. CDR3 amino acids: CASSDNGRKSYNEQFF. The DNA for the CDR3 is TGTGCCAGCAGTGATAATGGGAGAAAATCCTACAATGAGCAGTTCTTC.

The V gene is TRBV5-5, the J gene TRBJ1-5; D is unclear. V dropped 4 bases and J dropped 5 bases, with 16 bases sitting between them. Germline V gene data show CDR1 as SGHKS and CDR2 as YYEKEE (reference sequence). The CDR3 contains 15 residues. The CDR3 DNA reads as TGTGCCAGCAGCGTAGGTACGAGGAGGGATCAGCCCCAGCATTTT. This codes for CASSVGTRRDQPQHF. Full variable domain (missing parts from reference TRBV5-5 and TRBJ1-5): DAGVTQSPTHLIKTRGQQVTLRCSPISGHKSVSWYQQVLGQGPQFIFQYYEKEERGRGNFPDRFSARQFPNYSSELNVNALLLGDSALYLCASSVGTRRDQPQHFGDGTRLSIL.

The chain couples TRBV28 to TRBJ1-3, with D tentatively TRBD1 (5 bases). Germline CDR1 MDHEN, CDR2 SYDVKM. The length of the CDR3 is 14 residues. Trimming removed 2 bases from V and 1 base from J, with 6 bases in between. CDR3 DNA sequence: TGTGCCAGCAGTTTAAGGGGTTCTGGAAACACCATATATTTT. It codes for CASSLRGSGNTIYF. Based on the CDR3 plus reference TRBV28 and TRBJ1-3, the full variable domain is DVKVTQSSRYLVKRTGEKVFLECVQDMDHENMFWYRQDPGLGLRLIYFSYDVKMKEKGDIPEGYSVSREKKERFSLILESASTNQTSMYLCASSLRGSGNTIYFGEGSWLTVV.

The V call is TRBV19, the J call TRBJ2-7, with 14 bases fitting TRBD2. The CDR3 contains 14 residues. Germline trimming cut 3 bases from V and 7 bases from J; bases unmatched to any gene: 2. Germline V CDR1 and CDR2: LNHDA, SQIVND (reference sequence). For the CDR3, the DNA is TGTGCCAGTAGTATCGGACTAGCGGGAGGAGAGCAGTACTTC. This gives the protein CASSIGLAGGEQYF.

The chain is built from TRBV7-2 and TRBJ2-1; 7 nucleotides agree with TRBD2. CDR1 is SGHTA and CDR2 is FQGNSA in the germline V gene. V lost 1 base and J lost 3; bases outside the gene matches: 9. The CDR3 is made up of 17 amino acids. The CDR3 region has the DNA TGTGCCAGCAGCTTAGTCTTAACGGGAGGACTCTACAATGAGCAGTTCTTC. The encoded protein is CASSLVLTGGLYNEQFF. Supplemented by reference TRBV7-2 and TRBJ2-1, the full variable domain reads GAGVSQSPSNKVTEKGKDVELRCDPISGHTALYWYRQSLGQGLEFLIYFQGNSAPDKSGLPSDRFSAERTGGSVSTLTIQRTQQEDSAVYLCASSLVLTGGLYNEQFFGPGTRLTVL.